Listed here are 31 T cell receptor beta chains from one sample, sequenced in a study of blood T cell repertoires in COVID-19. Sequencing was performed with immunoSEQ multiplex PCR; in TCRdb, only in-frame clones are kept and a portion is missing. There are over 250,000 clones in the sample; around 84% occur only once, and less than 5.5% lies in the top ten. The sequencing sample was made of PBMCs or T cells enriched from blood (not recorded which). The source of these receptors is a man in his forties or fifties who had been exposed to COVID-19.

This chain uses TRBV7-9 with TRBJ1-5; a weak D match, TRBD1 (5 bases). The germline V gene has CDR1 SEHNR and CDR2 FQNEAQ (reference sequence). This CDR3 comprises 16 residues. V lost 1 base, J lost 3 bases, and 13 bases lay in between. The CDR3 region has the DNA TGTGCCAGCAGCTTAGACAGTCAAGGGGACAATCAGCCCCAGCATTTT. This encodes CASSLDSQGDNQPQHF.

V gene TRBV9 combines with J gene TRBJ2-2; TRBD1 matches at 7 bases. J was trimmed by 3 bases and V by 0 bases; bases with no gene match: 11. Germline CDR1 is SGDLS and CDR2 is YYNGEE. CDR3 length: 18 residues. The CDR3 protein is CASSVVAWDSEYTGELFF. The CDR3 coding sequence is TGTGCCAGCAGCGTAGTTGCTTGGGACAGCGAGTACACCGGGGAGCTGTTTTTT.

J is TRBJ2-5 and V is TRBV7-6; 14 bases agree with TRBD2. After removal of 7 bases from V and 4 bases from J, the junction contained 8 bases not matched to a gene. This CDR3 is 16 amino acids long. The germline CDR1 and CDR2 sequences are SGHVS and FNYEAQ. The CDR3 DNA reads as TGTGCCAGCATCCTCAGCGGACTAGCGGGAGGAGAGACCCAGTACTTC. Protein: CASILSGLAGGETQYF.

This clone came up once. This chain links TRBV5-1 with TRBJ2-7, with 7 bases matching TRBD1. Trimming removed 6 bases from V and 0 bases from J; junction bases left unmatched: 6. The CDR3 sequence is 14 residues long. The germline V gene encodes CDR1 SGHRS and CDR2 YFSETQ. DNA for the CDR3: TGCGCCAGCAAGTCGGACAGGAGCTCCTACGAGCAGTACTTC. Its protein is CASKSDRSSYEQYF.

The rearrangement uses TRBV5-5 and TRBJ2-1, with 7 bases matching TRBD1. CDR1 SGHKS and CDR2 YYEKEE come from the germline V gene (reference sequence). The junction had 9 bases not matched to a gene; V was cut back by 0 bases and J by 9 bases. The CDR3 covers 15 residues. The CDR3 DNA sequence: TGTGCCAGCAGCTTGGATGGACACCCAGGGGGTGAGCAGTTCTTC. Translation: CASSLDGHPGGEQFF.

The chain links TRBV9 to TRBJ2-1; no firm D call. Trimming removed 0 bases from V and 1 base from J, with 5 bases in between. The germline CDR1 and CDR2 sequences are SGDLS and YYNGEE. The CDR3 contains 14 residues. CDR3 sequence reads: CASSVAGSYNEQFF. The CDR3 DNA is TGTGCCAGCAGCGTAGCAGGTTCCTACAATGAGCAGTTCTTC.

The rearrangement joins TRBV20-1 to TRBJ1-6, with D possibly being TRBD1 (5 bases). CDR1 and CDR2 (germline): DFQATT, SNEGSKA (reference sequence). The CDR3 consists of 14 residues. Trimming pared 3 bases from V and 1 base from J, leaving 7 bases between. The CDR3 loop reads CSASQGSYNSPLHF. CDR3 sequence (DNA): TGCAGTGCTAGTCAGGGATCCTATAATTCACCCCTCCACTTT.

The chain carries TRBV18 and TRBJ1-1; a possible D gene is TRBD1 (5 bases). V was clipped by 4 bases and J by 0 bases, with 9 bases between them. The CDR3 is made up of 14 amino acids. Germline lookup yields CDR1 KGHSH and CDR2 LQKENI. CDR3 loop: CASSRDSMNTEAFF. CDR3 DNA: TGTGCCAGCTCACGTGACAGCATGAACACTGAAGCTTTCTTT.

The chain is built from TRBV7-9 and TRBJ1-6; no reliable D call. With 5 bases removed from V and 8 bases from J, the gap between germline ends came to 13 bases. This CDR3 has 14 residues. CDR1 SEHNR and CDR2 FQNEAQ come from the germline V gene (reference sequence). The CDR3 reads CASSPGGTHSPLHF. CDR3 DNA: TGTGCCAGCAGCCCGGGAGGTACTCATTCACCCCTCCACTTT.

The chain carries TRBV2 and TRBJ2-7; 11 bases are shared with TRBD2. V was clipped by 4 bases and J by 6 bases; unmatched bases: 8. Germline CDR1 and CDR2: SNHLY and FYNNEI. This CDR3 contains 15 residues. This CDR3 reads CASSVSLAGGSEQYF. The CDR3 DNA sequence: TGTGCCAGCAGTGTGAGCCTAGCGGGAGGATCCGAGCAGTACTTC.

This clone was counted once. V usage is TRBV19 and J usage is TRBJ1-6; possibly TRBD1 for D (5 bases). The CDR3 runs 13 residues. V was clipped by 9 bases and J by 9 bases, with 15 bases between them. CDR1 and CDR2 from the germline V gene are LNHDA and SQIVND (reference sequence). The CDR3 sequence is CASAGGSGSPLHF. The DNA for the CDR3 is TGTGCCAGCGCCGGGGGATCGGGTTCACCCCTCCACTTT.

The genes are TRBV5-1 and TRBJ1-3, with D possibly TRBD1 on 6 matching bases. The CDR3 is 14 residues long. Per germline, CDR1 SGHRS and CDR2 YFSETQ. Between the trimmed V and J ends, which lost 2 bases and 3 bases, there was a span of 9 bases. DNA of the CDR3: TGCGCCAGCAGCTTAGGGGACATTGGAAACACCATATATTTT. Protein: CASSLGDIGNTIYF.

The chain recombines TRBV27 with TRBJ2-1, with D unclear. Germline V lookup: CDR1 MNHEY, CDR2 SMNVEV (reference sequence). V dropped 8 bases and J dropped 9 bases, with 14 bases sitting between them. There are 12 residues in the CDR3. The CDR3: CASGTGPSEQFF. DNA of the CDR3: TGTGCCAGCGGAACTGGTCCTAGTGAGCAGTTCTTC.

This clone showed up just once. J is TRBJ2-1 and V is TRBV6-1; D is perhaps TRBD2 (5 bases). V lost 2 bases to trimming and J lost 7 bases, with 9 bases between them. Germline-derived CDR1 and CDR2 are MNHNS and SASEGT. The CDR3 spans 13 residues. The CDR3 protein is CASSERGLNEQFF. Written as DNA, the CDR3 is TGTGCCAGCAGTGAAAGAGGGCTGAATGAGCAGTTCTTC.

The chain has TRBV4-2 and TRBJ2-1; 14 bases map to TRBD2. The CDR3 covers 16 residues. Germline V gene sequence: CDR1 LGHNA, CDR2 YNFKEQ. V shed 5 bases, J shed 10 bases, and the junction held 10 bases outside the gene matches. The CDR3 DNA reads as TGTGCCAGCAGCTCCAGACTAGCGGGAGGGCCGCGGGAGCAGTTCTTC. Its translation: CASSSRLAGGPREQFF.

The chain's CDR3 is CASSLILTAQETQYF. In DNA, the CDR3 is TGTGCCAGCAGCTTAATATTGACAGCGCAAGAGACCCAGTACTTC. The J gene is TRBJ2-5, the V gene TRBV7-9; possibly TRBD1 for D (5 bases). The CDR3 length is 15 residues. CDR1 and CDR2 from the germline V gene are SEHNR and FQNEAQ (reference sequence). The V gene lost 2 bases and the J gene lost 2 bases, with 12 bases spanning the gap.

The chain couples TRBV7-8 to TRBJ2-1, with D uncertain. The CDR3 has 13 residues. Trimming took 1 base from V and 12 from J, leaving 13 bases between them. Germline lookup yields CDR1 SGHVS and CDR2 FQNEAQ. The CDR3 spells CASSLVAAPGQFF. The CDR3 region has the DNA TGTGCCAGCAGCTTAGTTGCGGCCCCGGGGCAGTTCTTC.

The genes are TRBV6-1 and TRBJ2-5; perhaps TRBD1 as D (6 bases). Germline CDR1 MNHNS, CDR2 SASEGT. The V end lost 0 bases, the J end lost 1 base, and 9 bases lay between the germline ends. This CDR3 region has 15 residues. CDR3 residues: CASSEAPGVQETQYF. The CDR3 region has the DNA TGTGCCAGCAGTGAAGCTCCAGGGGTCCAAGAGACCCAGTACTTC.

The rearrangement links TRBV4-1 to TRBJ2-3; 12 bases are a match to TRBD2. The CDR3 totals 15 residues. From germline, CDR1 is MGHRA and CDR2 YSYEKL. V was pared by 1 base and J by 11 bases, with 7 bases of the junction left unmatched. The CDR3 DNA reads TGCGCCAGCAGCCAAGCTGATTTGACTAGCGGGGGGCAGTATTTT. Translated: CASSQADLTSGGQYF.

The chain links TRBV6-5 to TRBJ1-5; a possible D gene is TRBD1 (6 bases). CDR1 and CDR2 from the germline V gene are MNHEY and SVGAGI. CDR3 size: 13 residues. Deletions cut 8 bases from V and 3 bases from J, with 11 bases between. The CDR3 region has the DNA TGTGCCAGCCGTCGACAGGCCAATCAGCCCCAGCATTTT. Its translation: CASRRQANQPQHF.

The chain couples TRBV10-3 to TRBJ1-6; no clear D. This CDR3 has 18 residues. The germline V gene encodes CDR1 ENHRY and CDR2 SYGVKD. V lost 0 bases, J lost 10 bases, and 22 bases lay in between. The CDR3 sequence: CAISESSAVVLTGSPLHF. CDR3 DNA sequence: TGTGCCATCAGTGAGTCTTCAGCAGTGGTCTTAACGGGGTCACCCCTCCACTTT.

This clone was seen only a few times. The chain combines TRBV19 with TRBJ1-5, with 7 bases aligning to TRBD1. The germline V gene has CDR1 LNHDA and CDR2 SQIVND (reference sequence). V shed 4 bases and J 4 bases; nucleotides not matched to a gene: 13. The CDR3 spans 17 residues. CDR3 in DNA: TGTGCCAGTAGTACAACCCCGGGACAGAGAACTAATCAGCCCCAGCATTTT. This codes for CASSTTPGQRTNQPQHF.

The rearrangement links TRBV5-1 to TRBJ2-1; TRBD2 matches 9 bases. CDR3 size: 16 residues. Germline assignment: CDR1 SGHRS and CDR2 YFSETQ. The trim removed 0 bases at V and 9 bases at J, leaving 10 bases unmatched. The CDR3 DNA sequence: TGCGCCAGCAGCTTGGGTAGCGGGAGCTCTAGGGGTGAGCAGTTCTTC. Translation: CASSLGSGSSRGEQFF.

This clone was seen more than once but under ten times. The rearrangement uses TRBV11-2 and TRBJ1-5; 7 nucleotides agree with TRBD1. This CDR3 has 16 residues. Per the germline V gene, CDR1 is SGHAT and CDR2 is FQNNGV. V shed 0 bases, J shed 2 bases, and the junction held 4 bases outside the gene matches. DNA for the CDR3: TGTGCCAGCAGCTTAGACCTCACAGGGGGCAATCAGCCCCAGCATTTT. It specifies CASSLDLTGGNQPQHF. Full variable domain (outside the CDR3, taken from reference TRBV11-2 and TRBJ1-5): EAGVAQSPRYKIIEKRQSVAFWCNPISGHATLYWYQQILGQGPKLLIQFQNNGVVDDSQLPKDRFSAERLKGVDSTLKIQPAKLEDSAVYLCASSLDLTGGNQPQHFGDGTRLSIL.

The chain has TRBV7-9 and TRBJ2-3, with TRBD2 identical over 8 bases. The V segment lost 6 bases and the J segment 2 bases; nucleotides outside the gene matches: 4. Germline loops: CDR1 SEHNR, CDR2 FQNEAQ (reference sequence). This CDR3 is 14 amino acids long. CDR3 in DNA: TGTGCCAGCAGGAGGACTAGCTACACAGATACGCAGTATTTT. This codes for CASRRTSYTDTQYF. Complete variable domain (other parts from reference TRBV7-9 and TRBJ2-3): DTGVSQNPRHKITKRGQNVTFRCDPISEHNRLYWYRQTLGQGPEFLTYFQNEAQLEKSRLLSDRFSAERPKGSFSTLEIQRTEQGDSAMYLCASRRTSYTDTQYFGPGTRLTVL.

The chain combines TRBV5-4 with TRBJ1-1; maybe TRBD1 (5 bases). Deletions cut 4 bases from V and 0 bases from J, with 16 bases between. This CDR3 has 16 amino acids. Germline V CDR1 and CDR2: SGHNT, YYREEE (reference sequence). CDR3 nucleotide sequence: TGTGCCAGCAGCCTGATTGGTGGGGCCATGAACACTGAAGCTTTCTTT. This codes for CASSLIGGAMNTEAFF.

The chain couples TRBV19 to TRBJ1-1, with TRBD1 identical over 9 bases. Germline loops: CDR1 LNHDA, CDR2 SQIVND (reference sequence). With 7 bases clipped from V and 6 bases from J, the junction kept 9 bases outside the gene matches. CDR3 length equals 14 residues. The CDR3 loop reads CASINRGLLAEAFF. The CDR3 DNA reads as TGTGCCAGTATTAACAGGGGGCTGCTGGCTGAAGCTTTCTTT.

This clone was seen only a few times. This chain connects TRBV11-3 to TRBJ2-7; D gene ambiguous. The CDR3 has 14 residues. Trimming stripped 5 bases from V and 4 bases from J, with 15 bases between. Germline lookup yields CDR1 SGHNT and CDR2 YENEEA. CDR3 DNA: TGTGCCAGCAGCCGCCGAGTCACCGCTTACGAGCAGTACTTC. Its protein is CASSRRVTAYEQYF.

The V gene is TRBV2, the J gene TRBJ1-2; D remains ambiguous. The germline CDR1 and CDR2 sequences are SNHLY and FYNNEI. Trimming took 0 bases from V and 4 from J, leaving 12 bases between them. The CDR3 contains 15 residues. DNA of the CDR3: TGTGCCAGCAGTGAAGCTCTTTTGGCTTTCTATGGCTACACCTTC. This sequence encodes CASSEALLAFYGYTF.

V usage is TRBV25-1 and J usage is TRBJ2-3; possible D gene TRBD2, 6 bases. Germline V gene lookup returns CDR1 MGHDK and CDR2 SYGVNS. V lost 6 bases, J lost 1 base, and 11 bases lay in between. The CDR3 spans 14 residues. Written as DNA, the CDR3 is TGTGCCAGCAGCGGGACTCGCGGCACAGATACGCAGTATTTT. Translated: CASSGTRGTDTQYF.

J is TRBJ2-6 and V is TRBV12-5, with D unclear. CDR3 length: 16 amino acids. CDR1 LGHNT and CDR2 FRNRAP come from the germline V gene. Trimming took off 5 bases at V and 1 base at J, with 12 bases between the two ends. In DNA, the CDR3 is TGTGCTAGTGGTCCGCCCTATAGATCTGGGGCCAACGTCCTGACTTTC. Its protein is CASGPPYRSGANVLTF.